This paragraph covers one TCR beta chain sequence. Its cognate antigen is unknown. The sample is drawn from a study of T cell responses to AZD1222 COVID-19 vaccine. Study findings and constraints: Sampling that yielded the repertoires occurred only after the peak T cell response. Seropositivity was recorded at baseline in only five to seven AZD1222 recipients. Epitopes outside B.1.351 and B.1.1.7 mutated regions reportedly drew nearly half of spike TCRs.

Investigators merged groups given second doses at roughly 4 or roughly 12 weeks. The assay was immunoSEQ multiplex PCR, and TCRdb's table has in-frame clones only and misses some. The sample holds some 99,000 clones, more than 70% seen once. The CDR3 loop spans 17 amino acids. Germline V CDR1 and CDR2: KGHDR, SFDVKD. V was clipped by 4 bases and J by 6 bases; unmatched bases: 6. The receptor comes from an adult who received the AZD1222 COVID-19 vaccine. The sample consisted of peripheral blood, taken 28 days after the second AZD1222 dose. This rearrangement joins TRBV24-1 to TRBJ2-2, with TRBD2 matching 14 bases. In DNA form, the CDR3 reads TGTGCCACCAGTGACCCGGGACTAGCGGGAGAGGCCGGGGAGCTGTTTTTT. Translation gives CATSDPGLAGEAGELFF.